This T cell receptor (beta chain) came from a study of blood T cell repertoires in COVID-19. Assay used: immunoSEQ multiplex PCR; TCRdb lists only in-frame clones, some missing. The sample yields 50,000 or so clones, roughly 82% seen once. Trimming stripped 1 base from V and 6 bases from J, with 12 bases between. Per germline, CDR1 SGHAT and CDR2 FQNNGV. The CDR3 has 14 amino acids. The V gene is TRBV11-2, the J gene TRBJ1-1, with D possibly TRBD1 on 6 matching bases. The material sequenced was peripheral blood. The sequence was collected from a middle-aged man with acute or convalescent COVID-19. In DNA, the CDR3 is TGTGCCAGCAGCTTAGGACAGGTCAAGCCTGAAGCTTTCTTT. Translating it yields CASSLGQVKPEAFF.